The 29 T cell receptor beta chains below come from one sample, sequenced in a study of beta chain features in type 1 diabetes. Expressed TCRB transcripts got sequenced, as all isolated RNA was reverse transcribed. Repertoires were generated with immunoSEQ multiplex PCR, while TCRdb's copy carries only in-frame clones and drops some. The table records around 400,000 clones, around 12% of them present only once. The material sequenced was naive CD4+ T cells from blood. Receptors originate from a man between 18 and 35 years old in good health.

This CDR3 reads CASSNPQGLGSPLHF. CDR3 nucleotide sequence: TGTGCCAGCAGTAACCCACAGGGTTTGGGTTCACCCCTCCACTTT. V and J are TRBV28 and TRBJ1-6; possible D gene TRBD1, 6 bases. V lost 5 bases and J 9 bases, leaving 17 bases between the germline ends. Per the germline V gene, CDR1 is MDHEN and CDR2 is SYDVKM. This CDR3 contains 15 residues.

The CDR3 sequence: CASNTATGGFQETQYF. CDR3 nucleotide sequence: TGTGCCAGCAACACAGCGACAGGGGGATTCCAAGAGACCCAGTACTTC. This chain uses TRBV2 with TRBJ2-5, with 9 nucleotides matching TRBD1. This CDR3 has 16 residues. J was trimmed by 1 base and V by 7 bases; bases with no gene match: 10. The germline gives CDR1 SNHLY, CDR2 FYNNEI.

The CDR3 protein is CASSLGVAMNTEAFF. The CDR3 DNA reads TGTGCCAGCAGCTTAGGGGTAGCGATGAACACTGAAGCTTTCTTT. The J gene is TRBJ1-1, the V gene TRBV7-9, with D hard to call. Germline V lookup: CDR1 SEHNR, CDR2 FQNEAQ (reference sequence). V was shortened by 1 base and J by 0 bases, with 9 bases between the two germline ends. This CDR3 is built from 15 residues.

The gene calls are TRBV30 and TRBJ1-2; TRBD1 matches 7 bases. CDR3 size: 13 residues. The trim removed 3 bases at V and 3 bases at J, leaving 4 bases unmatched. CDR1 GTSNPN and CDR2 SVGIG come from the germline V gene (reference sequence). CDR3 DNA: TGTGCCTGGAGCTTAGACAGGGACTATGGCTACACCTTC. It is translated as CAWSLDRDYGYTF.

V is TRBV10-3 and J is TRBJ2-7, with D uncertain. The CDR3 is 11 residues long. Between the trimmed V and J ends, which lost 5 bases and 2 bases, there was a span of 4 bases. Germline V lookup: CDR1 ENHRY, CDR2 SYGVKD. DNA for the CDR3: TGTGCCATCAGTCAGGCCTACGAGCAGTACTTC. Residues: CAISQAYEQYF.

This clone was observed at least ten times. J is TRBJ2-1 and V is TRBV9; weak D call: TRBD2 (6 bases). CDR1 and CDR2 from the germline V gene are SGDLS and YYNGEE. The CDR3 extends over 16 amino acids. Trimming pared 3 bases from V and 4 bases from J, leaving 17 bases between. The CDR3 here is CASSGERVHRYNEQFF. The CDR3 nucleotides are TGTGCCAGCAGCGGAGAGCGGGTCCACAGGTACAATGAGCAGTTCTTC.

The gene calls are TRBV7-2 and TRBJ2-1; tentatively, D is TRBD2 (6 bases). CDR3 size: 14 residues. V lost 6 bases and J lost 0, with 9 bases in between. From germline, CDR1 is SGHTA and CDR2 FQGNSA. CDR3 DNA: TGTGCCAGCAGGCGGGGTAGCTCCTACAATGAGCAGTTCTTC. As protein: CASRRGSSYNEQFF.

This clone was observed a few times. The chain couples TRBV11-2 to TRBJ1-1, with no clear D. Per germline, CDR1 SGHAT and CDR2 FQNNGV. The CDR3 has 12 residues. Trimming removed 1 base at V and 6 bases at J, with 6 bases between. The CDR3 spells CASSLANSEAFF. The CDR3 nucleotides read TGTGCCAGCAGCTTAGCAAATTCTGAAGCTTTCTTT.

This clone has just a few counts. The chain employs TRBV10-3 and TRBJ2-1; 11 nucleotides align to TRBD2. In germline, CDR1 is ENHRY, CDR2 SYGVKD. V shed 6 bases and J 9 bases; nucleotides not matched to a gene: 7. This CDR3 has 14 residues. The CDR3 coding sequence is TGTGCCATCAGGGGGACTAGCGGAAACACTGAGCAGTTCTTC. It is translated as CAIRGTSGNTEQFF.

This chain links TRBV28 with TRBJ2-1; D is unresolved. In germline, CDR1 is MDHEN, CDR2 SYDVKM. The V gene lost 5 bases and the J gene lost 8 bases, with 7 bases spanning the gap. The CDR3 consists of 11 residues. CDR3 nucleotides: TGTGCCAGCAGTCCTCGAGATGAGCAGTTCTTC. Amino acids: CASSPRDEQFF.

V is TRBV7-6 and J is TRBJ2-1; 14 positions match TRBD2. J lost 6 bases, V lost 5 bases, and 9 bases had no gene match. CDR3 size: 17 residues. In germline, CDR1 is SGHVS, CDR2 FNYEAQ. The CDR3 here is CASSRTLGTSGSNEQFF. The CDR3 bases are TGTGCCAGCAGCCGAACTCTTGGGACTAGCGGGAGCAATGAGCAGTTCTTC.

This clone was seen only a few times. The V gene is TRBV7-9, the J gene TRBJ1-2; D not certain. There are 12 residues in the CDR3. Germline CDR1 SEHNR, CDR2 FQNEAQ (reference sequence). The V gene lost 1 base and the J gene lost 5 bases, with 5 bases spanning the gap. CDR3 nucleotide sequence: TGTGCCAGCAGCTTAGATGCGTATGGCTACACCTTC. Translated: CASSLDAYGYTF.

This clone has just a few counts. The chain joins TRBV7-8 to TRBJ2-2; 8 positions agree with TRBD2. The V gene's germline CDR1 is SGHVS and CDR2 FQNEAQ. V lost 3 bases, J lost 7 bases, and 7 bases stayed unmatched. The CDR3 has 15 residues. The CDR3 DNA follows: TGTGCCAGCAGCTTTTTTGGCGGGAGGCTCGGGGAGCTGTTTTTT. Translation gives CASSFFGGRLGELFF. Variable domain in full (rest from reference TRBV7-8 and TRBJ2-2): GAGVSQSPRYKVAKRGQDVALRCDPISGHVSLFWYQQALGQGPEFLTYFQNEAQLDKSGLPSDRFFAERPEGSVSTLKIQRTQQEDSAVYLCASSFFGGRLGELFFGEGSRLTVL.

This sequence joins TRBV11-2 and TRBJ1-2; 10 bases align to TRBD1. Unmatched junction bases numbered 6, after V lost 6 bases and J lost 2 bases. CDR3 length equals 15 residues. Germline values: CDR1 SGHAT, CDR2 FQNNGV. CDR3 protein: CASRDPGQGNYGYTF. The CDR3 DNA reads TGTGCCAGCAGGGATCCGGGACAGGGGAACTATGGCTACACCTTC.

The chain employs TRBV7-3 and TRBJ1-1; D may be TRBD1 (5 bases). This CDR3 contains 17 residues. CDR1 is SGHTA, CDR2 FQGTGA, per germline. The V end was cut by 5 bases, the J end by 1 base, with 20 bases between. The CDR3: CASSPKMGGWGNTEAFF. DNA for the CDR3: TGTGCCAGCAGCCCAAAGATGGGGGGGTGGGGGAACACTGAAGCTTTCTTT.

The rearrangement joins TRBV28 to TRBJ2-7; possibly TRBD1 for D (6 bases). CDR1 is MDHEN, CDR2 SYDVKM, per germline. Trimming left V 4 bases short and J 2 bases short, with 18 bases between. The length of the CDR3 is 16 residues. The DNA of the CDR3 is TGTGCCAGCAGTTCCCCCGGGACAACATTTACCTACGAGCAGTACTTC. It codes for CASSSPGTTFTYEQYF. Filled out from reference TRBV28 and TRBJ2-7, the complete variable domain reads DVKVTQSSRYLVKRTGEKVFLECVQDMDHENMFWYRQDPGLGLRLIYFSYDVKMKEKGDIPEGYSVSREKKERFSLILESASTNQTSMYLCASSSPGTTFTYEQYFGPGTRLTVT.

This clone was counted only a few times. This chain connects TRBV18 to TRBJ1-1; tentatively, D is TRBD1 (5 bases). The germline V gene encodes CDR1 KGHSH and CDR2 LQKENI. The V end was cut by 1 base, the J end by 0 bases, with 6 bases between. The CDR3 extends over 14 amino acids. DNA of the CDR3: TGTGCCAGCTCACCACGACAGCTGAACACTGAAGCTTTCTTT. Translation: CASSPRQLNTEAFF.

This clone was seen only once. The chain is built from TRBV30 and TRBJ2-3; D is possibly TRBD2 (6 bases). The germline V gene encodes CDR1 GTSNPN and CDR2 SVGIG (reference sequence). Between the trimmed V and J ends, which lost 0 bases and 6 bases, there was a span of 13 bases. This CDR3 comprises 14 residues. DNA for the CDR3: TGTGCCTGGAGTGTGGGAACTAGCAGGGATACGCAGTATTTT. Its protein is CAWSVGTSRDTQYF.

The chain couples TRBV7-9 to TRBJ1-2; 8 positions match TRBD1. The CDR3 spans 14 residues. Looked up from germline, CDR1 is SEHNR and CDR2 is FQNEAQ (reference sequence). V gave up 3 bases and J gave up 6 bases; unmatched junction bases: 6. CDR3 in amino acids: CASSLAGGEDGYTF. DNA for the CDR3: TGTGCCAGCAGCTTGGCAGGGGGCGAGGATGGCTACACCTTC. Full variable domain (remainder filled in from reference TRBV7-9 and TRBJ1-2): DTGVSQNPRHKITKRGQNVTFRCDPISEHNRLYWYRQTLGQGPEFLTYFQNEAQLEKSRLLSDRFSAERPKGSFSTLEIQRTEQGDSAMYLCASSLAGGEDGYTFGSGTRLTVV.

This clone appeared a few times. This sequence joins TRBV7-2 and TRBJ2-1; tentatively, D is TRBD1 (6 bases). Trimming took off 5 bases at V and 8 bases at J, with 16 bases between the two ends. Germline CDR1 reads SGHTA; CDR2 reads FQGNSA. This CDR3 has 14 amino acids. Written as DNA, the CDR3 is TGTGCCAGCAGCGGGTCCGGGACACGGGATGAGCAGTTCTTC. It is translated as CASSGSGTRDEQFF.

This chain joins TRBV30 and TRBJ1-4; tentative D call: TRBD1 (5 bases). V was trimmed by 1 base and J by 0 bases, leaving 6 bases between them. The V gene's germline CDR1 is GTSNPN and CDR2 SVGIG (reference sequence). CDR3 size: 14 residues. Here the CDR3 reads CAWSAGATNEKLFF. CDR3 nucleotide sequence: TGTGCCTGGAGTGCGGGGGCAACTAATGAAAAACTGTTTTTT.

The rearrangement joins TRBV9 to TRBJ2-6, with 7 nucleotides matching TRBD1. Unmatched junction bases numbered 5, after V lost 6 bases and J lost 2 bases. The CDR3 length is 15 residues. Germline V gene sequence: CDR1 SGDLS, CDR2 YYNGEE. CDR3 amino acids: CASTLQGTGANVLTF. The CDR3 bases are TGTGCCAGCACCTTACAGGGGACTGGGGCCAACGTCCTGACTTTC.

The chain couples TRBV7-2 to TRBJ2-1; 11 bases fit TRBD2. The trim removed 4 bases at V and 1 base at J, leaving 6 bases unmatched. The CDR3 has 17 residues. In germline, CDR1 is SGHTA, CDR2 FQGNSA. The CDR3 bases are TGTGCCAGCAGCTCCCCTCTAGCGGGGGGTTCCTACAATGAGCAGTTCTTC. It specifies CASSSPLAGGSYNEQFF.

CDR3 amino acids: CASSSGQGNGEQYF. DNA for the CDR3: TGTGCCAGCAGTTCCGGACAGGGTAACGGCGAGCAGTACTTC. J is TRBJ2-7 and V is TRBV28, with TRBD1 identical over 8 bases. Trimming cost V 4 bases and J 6 bases; bases outside gene matches: 8. The CDR3 consists of 14 residues. From germline, CDR1 is MDHEN and CDR2 SYDVKM.

This clone was detected only a few times. CDR3 amino acids: CASSGPRGRGTEAFF. CDR3 sequence (DNA): TGTGCCAGCAGCGGGCCTCGCGGAAGGGGCACTGAAGCTTTCTTT. V usage is TRBV25-1 and J usage is TRBJ1-1; possibly TRBD1 for D (5 bases). V was pared by 6 bases and J by 4 bases, with 18 bases between. CDR1 and CDR2 from the germline V gene are MGHDK and SYGVNS. The CDR3 covers 15 residues.

This clone came up a few times. Likely a read error: the CDR3 ends without its conserved phenylalanine or tryptophan. Because the CDR3's place on the DNA is in doubt, the DNA is left out and the CDR3 is given as listed by TCRdb. The chain has TRBV10-3 and TRBJ2-3; the table calls TRBD1, which could not be checked here. Germline CDR1 and CDR2: ENHRY and SYGVKD. Including both end residues, the CDR3 is 11 amino acids long. Here the CDR3 reads CAISESGRLDL.

The chain has TRBV25-1 and TRBJ1-5; TRBD1 matches at 7 bases. The germline gives CDR1 MGHDK, CDR2 SYGVNS. The CDR3 has 14 residues. The V gene end was trimmed by 3 bases and the J gene end by 4 bases; junction bases not matched to a gene: 3. The CDR3 reads CASSDPGGNQPQHF. In nucleotides, the CDR3 is TGTGCCAGCAGTGACCCAGGGGGAAATCAGCCCCAGCATTTT.

This clone was counted between two and nine times. The V and J genes are TRBV5-1 and TRBJ1-5, with TRBD1 matching over 9 bases. The CDR3 is 15 amino acids. CDR1 is SGHRS and CDR2 is YFSETQ in the germline V gene. V trimming: 4 bases; J trimming: 1 base; junction bases outside the gene matches: 3. In DNA form, the CDR3 reads TGCGCCAGCAGCGAACAGGGGGCGAGCAATCAGCCCCAGCATTTT. Its protein is CASSEQGASNQPQHF.

The chain has TRBV7-2 and TRBJ2-1, with 9 bases matching TRBD2. CDR3 length: 14 residues. Trimming took 2 bases from V and 8 from J; bases not matched to a gene: 4. Germline lookup yields CDR1 SGHTA and CDR2 FQGNSA. CDR3 nucleotides: TGTGCCAGCAGCTTAACGGGACTAGCCCATGAGCAGTTCTTC. Protein product: CASSLTGLAHEQFF.